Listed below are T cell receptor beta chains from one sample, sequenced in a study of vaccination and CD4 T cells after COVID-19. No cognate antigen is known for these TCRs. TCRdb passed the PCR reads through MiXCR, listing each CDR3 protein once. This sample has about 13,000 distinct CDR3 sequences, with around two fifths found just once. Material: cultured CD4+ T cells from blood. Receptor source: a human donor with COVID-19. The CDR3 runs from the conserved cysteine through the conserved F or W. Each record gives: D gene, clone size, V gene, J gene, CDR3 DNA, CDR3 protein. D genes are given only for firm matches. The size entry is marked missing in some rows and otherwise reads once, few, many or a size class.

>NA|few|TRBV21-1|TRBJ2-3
TGTGCCAGCCCGTGGGCTCGGGGCCCAGGCACAGATACGCAGTATTTT
CASPWARGPGTDTQYF
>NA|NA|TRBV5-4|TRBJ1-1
TGTGCCAGCAGCCAAGGACGGGATGAAGCTTTCTTT
CASSQGRDEAFF
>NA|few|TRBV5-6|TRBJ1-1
TGTGCCAGCAGCTTCGGTGCAGGCCCTGAAGCTTTCTTT
CASSFGAGPEAFF
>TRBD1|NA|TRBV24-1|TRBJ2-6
TGTGCCACCAGTGACCCCGACAGGGGGAAGGCTGGGGCCAACGTCCTGACTTTC
CATSDPDRGKAGANVLTF
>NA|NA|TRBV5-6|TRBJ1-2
TGTGCCAGCAGTCCGCCATCGATCTATGGCTACACCTTC
CASSPPSIYGYTF
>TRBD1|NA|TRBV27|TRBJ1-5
TGTGCCAGCAGTTTTCGACGGACAGGGCATGAAGGTAGCAATCAGCCCCAGCATTTT
CASSFRRTGHEGSNQPQHF
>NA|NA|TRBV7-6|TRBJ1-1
TGTGCCAGCACGATGGACCGGAACACTGAAGCTTTCTTT
CASTMDRNTEAFF
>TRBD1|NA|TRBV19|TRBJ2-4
TGTGCCAGTAGTATAGATCTAGGACAGGGGGGAATAGCCAAAAACATTCAGTACTTC
CASSIDLGQGGIAKNIQYF
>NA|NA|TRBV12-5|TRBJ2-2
TGTGCTAGTGGTTTGTCCGGGGAGCTGTTTTTT
CASGLSGELFF
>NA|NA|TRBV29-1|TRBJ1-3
TGCAGCGTTGGAGGCTCTGGAAACACCATATATTTT
CSVGGSGNTIYF
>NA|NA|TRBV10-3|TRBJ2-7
TGTGCCATCGGCGACTTGTCCTACGAGCAGTACTTC
CAIGDLSYEQYF
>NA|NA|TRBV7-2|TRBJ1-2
TGTGCCAGCAGCCTGAGGTTGGGAGGCTACACCTTC
CASSLRLGGYTF
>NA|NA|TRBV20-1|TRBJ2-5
TGCAGTGCTAGAGATCCGTCCGCGAGCCAAGAGACCCAGTACTTC
CSARDPSASQETQYF
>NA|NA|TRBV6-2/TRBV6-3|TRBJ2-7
TGTGCCAGCAGTTACTCTTTCAGCACACACGAGCAGTACTTC
CASSYSFSTHEQYF
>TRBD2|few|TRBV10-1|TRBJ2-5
TGCGCCAGCAGTTCCGGGACTAGCGGGCAAGAGACCCAGTACTTC
CASSSGTSGQETQYF
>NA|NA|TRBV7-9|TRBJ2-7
TGTGCCAGCAGCTTAGCGCTGGGGACGGACTCCTACGAGCAGTACTTC
CASSLALGTDSYEQYF
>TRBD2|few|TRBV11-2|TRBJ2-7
TGTGCCAGCAGCTTAATGCCCTCAGCGGGGGGGACCTACGAGCAGTACTTC
CASSLMPSAGGTYEQYF
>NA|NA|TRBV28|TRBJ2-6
TGTGCCAGCAAAGAGACAGGCCAGTACTCTGGGGCCAACGTCCTGACTTTC
CASKETGQYSGANVLTF
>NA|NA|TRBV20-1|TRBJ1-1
TGCAGTGCTACCCGGCCGAAGGGAGGGGCGAACACTGAAGCTTTCTTT
CSATRPKGGANTEAFF
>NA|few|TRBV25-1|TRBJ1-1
TGTGCCAGCAGAACGCCGGGGAACACTGAAGCTTTCTTT
CASRTPGNTEAFF
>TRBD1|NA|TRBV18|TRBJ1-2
TGTGCCAGCTCACCACCGGCCCAGGGGGCCCACCCTGGTGGCTACACCTTC
CASSPPAQGAHPGGYTF
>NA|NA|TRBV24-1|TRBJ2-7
TGTGCCACCAGTGATTCGACAGGCTCCTACGAGCAGTACTTC
CATSDSTGSYEQYF
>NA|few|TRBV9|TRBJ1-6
TGTGCCAGCAGCCCAACCGGGACCCCCGGGGGTTCACCCCTCCACTTT
CASSPTGTPGGSPLHF
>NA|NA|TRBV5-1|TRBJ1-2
TGCGCCAGCAGCTTGGGTGGGGGAACCTATGGCTACACCTTC
CASSLGGGTYGYTF
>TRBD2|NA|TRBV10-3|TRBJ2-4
TGTGCCATCAGTAGCGGGGGCGGTCTGCCACTAGCCAAAAACATTCAGTACTTC
CAISSGGGLPLAKNIQYF
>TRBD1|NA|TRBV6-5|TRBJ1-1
TGTGCCAGCAGTTACGGGACAGCCATGAACACTGAAGCTTTCTTT
CASSYGTAMNTEAFF
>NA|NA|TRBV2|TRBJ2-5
TGTGCCAGCAGTGAAGACCAGGGGGGGGAGACCCAGTACTTC
CASSEDQGGETQYF
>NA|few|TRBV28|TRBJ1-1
TGTGCCAGCAGCCAACGACGGGGGGTTTTGGTAAACACTGAAGCTTTCTTT
CASSQRRGVLVNTEAFF
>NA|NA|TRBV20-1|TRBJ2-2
TGCAGTGCTAGAGGTTCGGGAGCCGGGGAGCTGTTTTTT
CSARGSGAGELFF
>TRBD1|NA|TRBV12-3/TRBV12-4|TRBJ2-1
TGTGCCAGCAGTTTAGCGGCAGGGGGTTACAATGAGCAGTTCTTC
CASSLAAGGYNEQFF
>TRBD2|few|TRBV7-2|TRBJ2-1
TGTGCCAGCAGGGCCGGGACTAGCGGGGGGAGCTCCTACAATGAGCAGTTCTTC
CASRAGTSGGSSYNEQFF
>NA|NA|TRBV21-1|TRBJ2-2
TGTGCCAGCACCCTAGGGGGTCCTCCAAACACCGGGGAGCTGTTTTTT
CASTLGGPPNTGELFF
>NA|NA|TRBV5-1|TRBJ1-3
TGCGCCAGCAGCTTGGCTGGGGCCTACTCTGGAAACACCATATATTTT
CASSLAGAYSGNTIYF
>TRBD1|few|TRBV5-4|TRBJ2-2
TGTGCCAGCGGACCTACAGGGGGCAGATCCTGGGAGCTGTTTTTT
CASGPTGGRSWELFF
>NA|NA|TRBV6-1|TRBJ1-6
TGTGCCAGCATGCCACCCCTCCACTTT
CASMPPLHF
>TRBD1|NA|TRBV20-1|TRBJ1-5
TGCAGTGCTAACCCGAGACAGGGGTCGGGTCAGCCCCAGCATTTT
CSANPRQGSGQPQHF
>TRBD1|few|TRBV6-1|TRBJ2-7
TGTGCCAGCAGCGGCCAATCGACAGGGTACTACGAGCAGTACTTC
CASSGQSTGYYEQYF
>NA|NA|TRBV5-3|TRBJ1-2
TGTGCCAGCAGCGCCTCAGTGAACTATGGCTACACCTTC
CASSASVNYGYTF
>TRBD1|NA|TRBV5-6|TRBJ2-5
TGTGCCAGCAGCATAGGACAGGTTGTGACCCAGTACTTC
CASSIGQVVTQYF
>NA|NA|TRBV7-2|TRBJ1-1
TGTGCCAGCAGCCCGCAGATTGGAAGGAGCACTGAAGCTTTCTTT
CASSPQIGRSTEAFF
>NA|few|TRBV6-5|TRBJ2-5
TGTGCCAGCAGTTCCAGTCAACTAGTTAAGAGAACCCAGTACTTC
CASSSSQLVKRTQYF
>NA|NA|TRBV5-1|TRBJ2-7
TGCGCCAGCAGCGGCACGGGGTCATCCTACGAGCAGTACTTC
CASSGTGSSYEQYF
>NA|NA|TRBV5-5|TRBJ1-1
TGTGCCAGCAGTGAAGGGGCGTGGACTGAAGCTTTCTTT
CASSEGAWTEAFF
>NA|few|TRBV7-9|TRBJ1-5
TGTGCCAGCAGCTTATCCCCCCGGGGAATGGTCAATCAGCCCCAGCATTTT
CASSLSPRGMVNQPQHF
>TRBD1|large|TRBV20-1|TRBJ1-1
TGCAGTGCCACGACAGGGGTTGGCACTGAAGCTTTCTTT
CSATTGVGTEAFF
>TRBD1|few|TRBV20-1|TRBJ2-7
TGCAGTGCTAGAGATTCAACAGGGGGCCTCTCCTACGAGCAGTACTTC
CSARDSTGGLSYEQYF
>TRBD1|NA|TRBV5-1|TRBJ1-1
TGCGCCAGCAGCTTCACGGGGGGACAGGGGGCGCTTGGGGCTGAAGCTTTCTTT
CASSFTGGQGALGAEAFF
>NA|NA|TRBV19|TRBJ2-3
TGTGCCAGTACCCCCACGCGAGGGTTGAGCACAGATACGCAGTATTTT
CASTPTRGLSTDTQYF
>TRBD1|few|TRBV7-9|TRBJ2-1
TGTGCCAGCAGCAGAATCCGGGACAGAGAATACAATGAGCAGTTCTTC
CASSRIRDREYNEQFF
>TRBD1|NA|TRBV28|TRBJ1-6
TGTGCCAGCAGAGGACAGGTTAATTCACCCCTCCACTTT
CASRGQVNSPLHF
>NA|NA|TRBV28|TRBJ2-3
TGTGCCAGCACCCGGAGGAATACGCAGTATTTT
CASTRRNTQYF
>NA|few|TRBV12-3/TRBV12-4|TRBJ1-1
TGTGCCAGCAGTTTAAGGACGAACACTGAAGCTTTCTTT
CASSLRTNTEAFF